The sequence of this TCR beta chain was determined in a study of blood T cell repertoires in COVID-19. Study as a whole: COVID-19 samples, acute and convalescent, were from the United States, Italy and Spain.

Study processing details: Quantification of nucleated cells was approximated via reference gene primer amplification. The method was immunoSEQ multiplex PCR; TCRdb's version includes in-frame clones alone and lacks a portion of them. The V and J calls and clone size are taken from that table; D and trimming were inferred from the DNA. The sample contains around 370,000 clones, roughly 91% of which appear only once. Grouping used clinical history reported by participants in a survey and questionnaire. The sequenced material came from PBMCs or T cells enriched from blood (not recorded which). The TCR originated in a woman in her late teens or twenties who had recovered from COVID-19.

In nucleotides, the CDR3 is TGTGCCAGCAGTTACGGGGGACACCTCATTAACTATGGCTACACCTTC. The encoded protein is CASSYGGHLINYGYTF. The chain combines TRBV6-5 with TRBJ1-2, with D possibly matching TRBD1 (6 bases). Germline lookup yields CDR1 MNHEY and CDR2 SVGAGI. The CDR3 extends over 16 amino acids. Trimming cost V 2 bases and J 1 base, with 14 bases left between them.